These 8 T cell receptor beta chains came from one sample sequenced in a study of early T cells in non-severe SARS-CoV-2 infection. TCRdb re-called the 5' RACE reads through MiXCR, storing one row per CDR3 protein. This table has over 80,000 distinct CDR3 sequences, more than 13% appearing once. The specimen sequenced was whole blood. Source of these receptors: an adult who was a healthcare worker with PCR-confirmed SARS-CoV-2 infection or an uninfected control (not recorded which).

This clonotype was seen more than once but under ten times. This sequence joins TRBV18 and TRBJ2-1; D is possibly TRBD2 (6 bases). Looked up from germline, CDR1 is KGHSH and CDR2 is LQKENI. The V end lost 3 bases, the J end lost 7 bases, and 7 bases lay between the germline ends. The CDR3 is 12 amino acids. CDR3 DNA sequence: TGTGCCAGCTCACCCGCGGGGAATGAGCAGTTCTTC. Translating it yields CASSPAGNEQFF.

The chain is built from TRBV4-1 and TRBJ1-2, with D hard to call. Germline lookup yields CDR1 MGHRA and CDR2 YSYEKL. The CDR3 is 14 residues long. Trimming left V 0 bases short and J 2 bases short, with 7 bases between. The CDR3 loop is CASSQDQYNYGYTF. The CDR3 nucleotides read TGCGCCAGCAGCCAAGATCAGTACAACTATGGCTACACCTTC.

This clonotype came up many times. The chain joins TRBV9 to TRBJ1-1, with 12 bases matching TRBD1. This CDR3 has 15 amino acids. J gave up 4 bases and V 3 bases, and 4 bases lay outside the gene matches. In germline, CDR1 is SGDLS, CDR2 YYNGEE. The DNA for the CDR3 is TGTGCCAGCAGCGCCGGGACAGGGGGCGGCACTGAAGCTTTCTTT. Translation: CASSAGTGGGTEAFF.

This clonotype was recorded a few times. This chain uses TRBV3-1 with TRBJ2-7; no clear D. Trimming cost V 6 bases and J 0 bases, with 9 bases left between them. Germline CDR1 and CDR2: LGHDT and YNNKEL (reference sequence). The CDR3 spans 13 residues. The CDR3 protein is CASRGSHSYEQYF. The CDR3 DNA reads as TGTGCCAGCAGGGGCAGTCACTCCTACGAGCAGTACTTC.

The CDR3, as DNA: TGTGCCAGCAGTCAGATTCTGGGGACTGAAGCTTTCTTT. This translates into CASSQILGTEAFF. This chain connects TRBV25-1 to TRBJ1-1, with D unclear. The V end was cut by 5 bases, the J end by 5 bases, with 12 bases between. CDR1 and CDR2 from the germline V gene are MGHDK and SYGVNS. The CDR3 runs to 13 residues.

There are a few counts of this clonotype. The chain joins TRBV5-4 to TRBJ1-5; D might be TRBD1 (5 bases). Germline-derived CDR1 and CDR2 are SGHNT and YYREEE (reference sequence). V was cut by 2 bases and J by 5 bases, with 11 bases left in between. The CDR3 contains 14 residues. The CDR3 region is CASSFQGADQPQHF. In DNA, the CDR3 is TGTGCCAGCAGCTTTCAGGGTGCTGATCAGCCCCAGCATTTT.

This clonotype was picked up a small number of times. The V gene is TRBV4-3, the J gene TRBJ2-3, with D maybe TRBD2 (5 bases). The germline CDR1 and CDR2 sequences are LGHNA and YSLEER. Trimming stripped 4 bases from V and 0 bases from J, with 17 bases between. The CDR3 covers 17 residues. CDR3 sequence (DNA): TGCGCCAGCAGCCCCGAGGGCGGGCCAGAGAGCACAGATACGCAGTATTTT. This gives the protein CASSPEGGPESTDTQYF.

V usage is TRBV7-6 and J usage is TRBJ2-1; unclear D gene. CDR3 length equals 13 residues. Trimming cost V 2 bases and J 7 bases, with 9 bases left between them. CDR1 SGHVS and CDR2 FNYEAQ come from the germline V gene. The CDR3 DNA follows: TGTGCCAGCAGCTTATTTGTGAGGAATGAGCAGTTCTTC. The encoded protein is CASSLFVRNEQFF. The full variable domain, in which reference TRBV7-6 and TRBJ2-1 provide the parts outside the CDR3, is GAGVSQSPRYKVTKRGQDVALRCDPISGHVSLYWYRQALGQGPEFLTYFNYEAQQDKSGLPNDRFSAERPEGSISTLTIQRTEQRDSAMYRCASSLFVRNEQFFGPGTRLTVL.